This T cell receptor beta chain came from a study of a mutant IDH1 vaccine in newly diagnosed glioma. Study as a whole: Earlier treatment was radiotherapy, temozolomide, or both, with most getting both.

Profiled with immunoSEQ multiplex PCR; TCRdb holds only in-frame clones, not every one. The sample lists approximately 100,000 clones, approximately 90% seen once, with approximately 0.57% in the top ten. The time point denotes: baseline, week 1 (first vaccination visit). Treatment described: pre-vaccination baseline after standard-of-care therapy. The clonotype was recovered from a woman between 45 and 65 years old with glioma. The sequenced sample was PBMCs, obtained from a glioma patient treated with radiotherapy, temozolomide or both.

CDR3 DNA: TGTGCCAGCAGCTTGGACCTTACATGGGTAAACTATGGCTACACCTTC. Protein product: CASSLDLTWVNYGYTF. The gene calls are TRBV11-2 and TRBJ1-2; no clear D gene. Trimming shortened V by 3 bases and J by 2 bases, and 16 bases separated the two germline ends. The CDR3 has 16 residues. Germline loops: CDR1 SGHAT, CDR2 FQNNGV.